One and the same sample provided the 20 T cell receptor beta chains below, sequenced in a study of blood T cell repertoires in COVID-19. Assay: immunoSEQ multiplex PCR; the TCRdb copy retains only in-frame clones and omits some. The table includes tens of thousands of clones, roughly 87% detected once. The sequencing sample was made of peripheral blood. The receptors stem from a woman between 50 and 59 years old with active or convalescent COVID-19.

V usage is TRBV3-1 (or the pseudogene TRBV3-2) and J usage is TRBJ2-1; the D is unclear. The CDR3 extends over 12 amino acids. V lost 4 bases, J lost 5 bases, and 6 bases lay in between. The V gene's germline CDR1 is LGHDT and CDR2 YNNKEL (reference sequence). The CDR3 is CASSLLDNEQFF. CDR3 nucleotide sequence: TGTGCCAGCAGCCTCCTCGACAATGAGCAGTTCTTC.

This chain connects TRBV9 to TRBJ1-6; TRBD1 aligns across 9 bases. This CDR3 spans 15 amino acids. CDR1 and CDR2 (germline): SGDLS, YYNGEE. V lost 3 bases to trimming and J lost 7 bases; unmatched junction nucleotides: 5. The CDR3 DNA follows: TGTGCCAGCAGCGCCTCCGGGACAGGGAATTCACCCCTCCACTTT. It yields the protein CASSASGTGNSPLHF. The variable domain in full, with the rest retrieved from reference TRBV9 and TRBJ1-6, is DSGVTQTPKHLITATGQRVTLRCSPRSGDLSVYWYQQSLDQGLQFLIQYYNGEERAKGNILERFSAQQFPDLHSELNLSSLELGDSALYFCASSASGTGNSPLHFGNGTRLTVT.

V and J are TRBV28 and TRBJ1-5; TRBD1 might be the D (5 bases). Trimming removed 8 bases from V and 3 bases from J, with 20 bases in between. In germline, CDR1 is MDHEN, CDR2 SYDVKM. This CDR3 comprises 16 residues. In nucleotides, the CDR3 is TGTGCCAGCCTCAGGGCTGAGGCGGTTTACAATCAGCCCCAGCATTTT. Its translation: CASLRAEAVYNQPQHF.

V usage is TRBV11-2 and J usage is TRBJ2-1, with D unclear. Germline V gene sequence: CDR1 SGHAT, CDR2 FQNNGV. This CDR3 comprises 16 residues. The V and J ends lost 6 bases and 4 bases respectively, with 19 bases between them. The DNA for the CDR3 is TGTGCCAGCAGACATTTGACAAACCAGAATTACAATGAGCAGTTCTTC. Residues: CASRHLTNQNYNEQFF.

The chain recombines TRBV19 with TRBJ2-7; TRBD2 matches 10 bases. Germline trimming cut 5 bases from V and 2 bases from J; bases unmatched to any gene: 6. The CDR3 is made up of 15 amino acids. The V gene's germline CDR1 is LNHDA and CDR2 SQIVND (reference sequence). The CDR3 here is CASSALAGAAYEQYF. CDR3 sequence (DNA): TGTGCCAGTAGTGCTCTAGCGGGGGCGGCCTACGAGCAGTACTTC.

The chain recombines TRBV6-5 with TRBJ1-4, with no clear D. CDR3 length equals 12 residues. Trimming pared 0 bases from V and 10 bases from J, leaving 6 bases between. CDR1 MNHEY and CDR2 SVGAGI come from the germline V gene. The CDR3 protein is CASSYSGRKLFF. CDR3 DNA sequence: TGTGCCAGCAGTTACTCTGGGAGAAAACTGTTTTTT.

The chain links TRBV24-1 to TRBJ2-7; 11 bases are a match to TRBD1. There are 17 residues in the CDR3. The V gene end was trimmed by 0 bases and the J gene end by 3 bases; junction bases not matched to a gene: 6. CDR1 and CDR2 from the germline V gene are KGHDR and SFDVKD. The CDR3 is CATSDLNPGTGGYEQYF. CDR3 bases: TGTGCCACCAGTGATTTGAACCCCGGGACAGGGGGCTACGAGCAGTACTTC.

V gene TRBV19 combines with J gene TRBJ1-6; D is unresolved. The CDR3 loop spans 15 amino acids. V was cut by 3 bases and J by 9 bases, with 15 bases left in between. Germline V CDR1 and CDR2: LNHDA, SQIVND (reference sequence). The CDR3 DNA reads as TGTGCCAGTAGTATTCCGGGGATTGGCAGTTCACCCCTCCACTTT. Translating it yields CASSIPGIGSSPLHF.

CDR3 sequence (DNA): TGTGCCACCAGCGGGGGGGCCGCCTACAATGAGCAGTTCTTC. This codes for CATSGGAAYNEQFF. The chain is built from TRBV10-3 and TRBJ2-1; 10 bases fit TRBD2. From germline, CDR1 is ENHRY and CDR2 SYGVKD. The trim removed 10 bases at V and 2 bases at J, leaving 5 bases unmatched. This CDR3 region has 14 residues.

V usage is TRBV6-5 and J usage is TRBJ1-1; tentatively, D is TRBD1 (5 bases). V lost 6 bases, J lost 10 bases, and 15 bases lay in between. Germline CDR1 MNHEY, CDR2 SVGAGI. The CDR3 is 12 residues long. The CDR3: CASSQDTGVAFF. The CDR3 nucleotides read TGTGCCAGCAGCCAAGACACAGGAGTAGCTTTCTTT.

Here the CDR3 DNA reads TGTGCCAGCAGGGGAGGGGGAATCATTCAAGCTTTCTTT. Residues: CASRGGGIIQAFF. This rearrangement joins TRBV12-3 or TRBV12-4 to TRBJ1-1, with a tentative D call TRBD1 (6 bases). CDR3 length equals 13 residues. Trimming removed 6 bases from V and 9 bases from J, with 17 bases in between.

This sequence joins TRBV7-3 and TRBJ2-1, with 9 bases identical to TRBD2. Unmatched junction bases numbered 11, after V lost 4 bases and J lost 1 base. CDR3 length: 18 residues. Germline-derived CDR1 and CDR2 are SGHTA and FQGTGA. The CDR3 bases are TGTGCCAGCAGCTCCATAGCGGGGGCGCGAATATCCTACAATGAGCAGTTCTTC. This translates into CASSSIAGARISYNEQFF.

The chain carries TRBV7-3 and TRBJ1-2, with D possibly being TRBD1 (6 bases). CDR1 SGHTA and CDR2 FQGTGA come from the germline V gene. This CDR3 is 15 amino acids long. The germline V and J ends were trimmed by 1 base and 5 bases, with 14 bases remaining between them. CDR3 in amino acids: CASSLNGRGGYGYTF. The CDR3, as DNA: TGTGCCAGCAGCTTAAATGGCAGGGGAGGGTATGGCTACACCTTC. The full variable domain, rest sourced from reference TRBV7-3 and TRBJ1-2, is GAGVSQTPSNKVTEKGKYVELRCDPISGHTALYWYRQSLGQGPEFLIYFQGTGAADDSGLPNDRFFAVRPEGSVSTLKIQRTERGDSAVYLCASSLNGRGGYGYTFGSGTRLTVV.

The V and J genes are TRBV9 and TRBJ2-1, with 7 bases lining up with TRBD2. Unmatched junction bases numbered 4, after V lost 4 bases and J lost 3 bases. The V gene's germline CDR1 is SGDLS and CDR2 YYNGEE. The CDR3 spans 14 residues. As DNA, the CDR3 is TGTGCCAGCAGCAAACTAGCGAACTACAATGAGCAGTTCTTC. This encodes CASSKLANYNEQFF.

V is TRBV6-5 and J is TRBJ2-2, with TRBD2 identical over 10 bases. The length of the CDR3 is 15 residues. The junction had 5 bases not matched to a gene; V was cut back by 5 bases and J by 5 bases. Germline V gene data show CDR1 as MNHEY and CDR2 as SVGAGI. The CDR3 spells CASSLIAGGTGELFF. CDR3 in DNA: TGTGCCAGCAGTCTCATAGCGGGGGGAACCGGGGAGCTGTTTTTT.

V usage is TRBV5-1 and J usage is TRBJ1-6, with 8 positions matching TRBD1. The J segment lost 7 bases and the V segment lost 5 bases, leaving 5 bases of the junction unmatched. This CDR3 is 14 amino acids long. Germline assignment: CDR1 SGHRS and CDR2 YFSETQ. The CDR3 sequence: CASSRTGRNSPLHF. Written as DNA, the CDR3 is TGCGCCAGCAGTAGGACAGGGAGGAATTCACCCCTCCACTTT.

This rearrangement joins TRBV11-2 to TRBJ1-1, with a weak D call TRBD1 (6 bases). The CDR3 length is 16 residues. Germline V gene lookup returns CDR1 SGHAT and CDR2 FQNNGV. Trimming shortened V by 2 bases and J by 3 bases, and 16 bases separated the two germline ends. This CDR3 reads CASSLWTARVDTEAFF. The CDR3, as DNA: TGTGCCAGCAGCTTATGGACAGCCAGGGTGGACACTGAAGCTTTCTTT.

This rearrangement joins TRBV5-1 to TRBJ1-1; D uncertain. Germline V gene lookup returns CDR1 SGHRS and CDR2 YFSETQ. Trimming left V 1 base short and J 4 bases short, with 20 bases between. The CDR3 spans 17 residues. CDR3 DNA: TGCGCCAGCAGCTTGCGGCGGGTTATAGATCGGGGCACTGAAGCTTTCTTT. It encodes CASSLRRVIDRGTEAFF. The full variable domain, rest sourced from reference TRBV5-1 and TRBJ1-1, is KAGVTQTPRYLIKTRGQQVTLSCSPISGHRSVSWYQQTPGQGLQFLFEYFSETQRNKGNFPGRFSGRQFSNSRSEMNVSTLELGDSALYLCASSLRRVIDRGTEAFFGQGTRLTVV.

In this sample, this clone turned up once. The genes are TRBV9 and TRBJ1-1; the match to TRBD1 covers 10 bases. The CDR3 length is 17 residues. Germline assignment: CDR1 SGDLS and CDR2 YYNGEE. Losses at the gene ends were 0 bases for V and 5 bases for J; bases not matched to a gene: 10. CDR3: CASSVEGGQGVRTEAFF. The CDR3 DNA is TGTGCCAGCAGCGTAGAAGGCGGACAGGGGGTGAGGACTGAAGCTTTCTTT.

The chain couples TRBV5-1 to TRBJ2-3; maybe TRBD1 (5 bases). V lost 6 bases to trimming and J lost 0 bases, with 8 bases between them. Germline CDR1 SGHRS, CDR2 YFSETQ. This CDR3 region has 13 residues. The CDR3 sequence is CASTPGSTDTQYF. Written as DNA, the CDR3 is TGCGCCAGCACACCAGGGAGCACAGATACGCAGTATTTT.